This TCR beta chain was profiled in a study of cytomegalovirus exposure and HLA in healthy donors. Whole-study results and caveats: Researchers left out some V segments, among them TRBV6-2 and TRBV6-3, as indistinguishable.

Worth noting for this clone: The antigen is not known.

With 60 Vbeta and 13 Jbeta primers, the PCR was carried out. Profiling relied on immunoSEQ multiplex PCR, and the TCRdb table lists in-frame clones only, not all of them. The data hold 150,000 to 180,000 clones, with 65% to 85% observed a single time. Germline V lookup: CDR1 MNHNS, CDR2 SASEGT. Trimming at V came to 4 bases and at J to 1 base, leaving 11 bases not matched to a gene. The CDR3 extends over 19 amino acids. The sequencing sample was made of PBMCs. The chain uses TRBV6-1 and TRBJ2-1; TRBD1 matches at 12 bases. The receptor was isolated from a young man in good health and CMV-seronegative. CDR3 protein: CASSATGTGGVGSYNEQFF. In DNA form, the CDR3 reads TGTGCCAGCAGTGCCACCGGGACAGGGGGCGTTGGGTCCTACAATGAGCAGTTCTTC.